This TCR beta chain was captured by sequencing in a study of blood T cell repertoires in COVID-19. On the study more broadly: The United States, Italy and Spain were the sources of the acute and convalescent COVID-19 samples. PBMCs, B-cell-depleted T cells, or T cells were the source of the cDNA or gDNA that made up the material.

Clones were read by immunoSEQ multiplex PCR, and TCRdb kept only the in-frame ones, dropping some. Of 300,000 to 500,000 clones in the sample, approximately 88% are singletons; the top ten hold 2% to 2.5%. Study members were between roughly 18 and 100 years old and lived in over 20 US regions. Participants had their cohort set by participant-reported clinical history. Germline-derived CDR1 and CDR2 are SGHRS and YFSETQ. This CDR3 contains 14 residues. V gave up 3 bases and J gave up 0 bases, with 6 bases separating them. The source material was PBMCs or T cells enriched from blood (not recorded which). This chain connects TRBV5-1 to TRBJ1-4; D remains ambiguous. The clonotype comes from a woman in her thirties or forties with acute COVID-19. In DNA form, the CDR3 reads TGCGCCAGCAGCTCACTTGCAACTAATGAAAAACTGTTTTTT. Translating gives CASSSLATNEKLFF.